The present TCR beta chain was sequenced within a study of chemoradiotherapy in HPV16-positive cancers. In germline, CDR1 is SGHRS, CDR2 YFSETQ. V shed 0 bases and J shed 8 bases, with 18 bases lying between them. The CDR3 loop spans 16 amino acids. Repertoires were sampled repeatedly during chemoradiotherapy. TCRdb keeps only in-frame clones here, not all; method: immunoSEQ multiplex PCR. The top ten clones hold approximately 15% of a sample with about 9,600 clones, over 60% of them seen once. The source of this sequence is a human donor with HPV-associated anogenital cancer. The rearrangement uses TRBV5-1 and TRBJ2-1; D not resolved. The sample here was tumor tissue, taken from a patient who underwent chemoradiotherapy. CDR3 sequence reads: CASSLAGRSSQDEQFF. In nucleotides, the CDR3 is TGCGCCAGCAGCTTGGCCGGCAGAAGCTCACAAGATGAGCAGTTCTTC.